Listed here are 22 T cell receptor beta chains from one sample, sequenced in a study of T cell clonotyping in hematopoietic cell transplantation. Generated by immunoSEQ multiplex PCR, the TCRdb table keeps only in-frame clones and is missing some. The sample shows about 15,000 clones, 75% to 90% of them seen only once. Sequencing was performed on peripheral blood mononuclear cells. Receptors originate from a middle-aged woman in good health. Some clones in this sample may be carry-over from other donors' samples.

The CDR3 here is CASSTGGPSYEQYF. The CDR3 coding sequence is TGTGCCAGCAGTACCGGAGGGCCTTCCTACGAGCAGTACTTC. The chain carries TRBV6-9 and TRBJ2-7, with D tentatively TRBD2 (6 bases). Trimming removed 5 bases at V and 1 base at J, with 12 bases between. Germline CDR1 and CDR2: MNHGY and SVAAGI. The CDR3 has 14 residues.

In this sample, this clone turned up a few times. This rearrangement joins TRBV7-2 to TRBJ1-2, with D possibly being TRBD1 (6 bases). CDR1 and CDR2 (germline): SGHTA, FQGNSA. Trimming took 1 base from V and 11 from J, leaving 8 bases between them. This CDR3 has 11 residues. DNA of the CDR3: TGTGCCAGCAGCTTAGTCGGGACATACACCTTC. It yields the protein CASSLVGTYTF.

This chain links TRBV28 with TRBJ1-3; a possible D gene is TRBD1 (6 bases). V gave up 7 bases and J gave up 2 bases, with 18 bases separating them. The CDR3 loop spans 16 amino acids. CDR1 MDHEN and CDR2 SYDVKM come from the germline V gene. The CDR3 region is CASTLGGAYTGNTIYF. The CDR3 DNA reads TGTGCCAGCACCCTAGGGGGGGCTTATACTGGAAACACCATATATTTT.

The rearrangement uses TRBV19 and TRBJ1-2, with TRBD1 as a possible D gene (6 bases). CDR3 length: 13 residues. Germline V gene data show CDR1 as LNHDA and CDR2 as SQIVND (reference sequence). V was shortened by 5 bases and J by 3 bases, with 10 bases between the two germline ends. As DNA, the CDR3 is TGTGCCAGTAGTTACGCAGGGGACTATGGCTACACCTTC. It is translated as CASSYAGDYGYTF.

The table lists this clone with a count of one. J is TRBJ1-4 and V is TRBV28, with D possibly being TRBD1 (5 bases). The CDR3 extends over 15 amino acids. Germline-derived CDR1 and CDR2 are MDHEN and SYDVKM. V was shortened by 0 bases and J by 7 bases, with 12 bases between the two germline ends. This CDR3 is CASSLWAGSAEKLFF. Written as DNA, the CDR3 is TGTGCCAGCAGTTTATGGGCAGGGTCAGCTGAAAAACTGTTTTTT.

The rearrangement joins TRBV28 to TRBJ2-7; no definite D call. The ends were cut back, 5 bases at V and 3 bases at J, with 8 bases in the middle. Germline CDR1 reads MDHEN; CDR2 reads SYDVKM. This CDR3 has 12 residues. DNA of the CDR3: TGTGCCAGCAGTCCCCCCTACTACGAGCAGTACTTC. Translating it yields CASSPPYYEQYF. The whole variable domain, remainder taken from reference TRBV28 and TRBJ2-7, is DVKVTQSSRYLVKRTGEKVFLECVQDMDHENMFWYRQDPGLGLRLIYFSYDVKMKEKGDIPEGYSVSREKKERFSLILESASTNQTSMYLCASSPPYYEQYFGPGTRLTVT.

CDR3 in amino acids: CAWSSTRGYTF. The CDR3 region has the DNA TGTGCCTGGAGTTCTACTCGTGGCTACACCTTC. The chain is built from TRBV30 and TRBJ1-2; D is uncertain. CDR1 GTSNPN and CDR2 SVGIG come from the germline V gene (reference sequence). The V and J ends lost 2 bases and 7 bases respectively, with 8 bases between them. This CDR3 region has 11 residues.

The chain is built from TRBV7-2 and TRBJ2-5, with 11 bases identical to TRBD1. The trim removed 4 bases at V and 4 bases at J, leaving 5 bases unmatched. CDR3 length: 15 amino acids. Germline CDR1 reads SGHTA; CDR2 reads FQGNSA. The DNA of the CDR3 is TGTGCCAGCAGCTCAGACGGGACAGGGGGAGAGACCCAGTACTTC. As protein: CASSSDGTGGETQYF.

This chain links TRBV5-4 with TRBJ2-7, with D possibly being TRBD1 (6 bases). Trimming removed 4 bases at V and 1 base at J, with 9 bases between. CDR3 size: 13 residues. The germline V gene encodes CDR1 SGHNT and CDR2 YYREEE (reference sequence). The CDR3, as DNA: TGTGCCAGCAGCACCGGACAGTCCTACGAGCAGTACTTC. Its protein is CASSTGQSYEQYF.

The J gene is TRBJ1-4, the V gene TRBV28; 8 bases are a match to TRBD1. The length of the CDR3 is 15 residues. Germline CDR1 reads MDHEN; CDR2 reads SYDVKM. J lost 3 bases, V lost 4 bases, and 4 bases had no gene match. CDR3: CASSYEQGANEKLFF. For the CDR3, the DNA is TGTGCCAGCAGTTACGAACAGGGGGCTAATGAAAAACTGTTTTTT.

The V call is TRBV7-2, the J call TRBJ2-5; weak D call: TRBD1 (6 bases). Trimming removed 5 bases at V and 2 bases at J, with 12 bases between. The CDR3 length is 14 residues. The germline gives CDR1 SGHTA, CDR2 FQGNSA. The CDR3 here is CASSPTGIQETQYF. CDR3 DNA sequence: TGTGCCAGCAGCCCAACAGGGATACAAGAGACCCAGTACTTC.

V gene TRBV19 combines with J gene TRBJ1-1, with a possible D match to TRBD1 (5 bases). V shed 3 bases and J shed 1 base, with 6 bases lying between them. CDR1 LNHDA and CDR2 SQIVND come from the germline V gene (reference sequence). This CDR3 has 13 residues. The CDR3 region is CASSIQGNTEAFF. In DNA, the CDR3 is TGTGCCAGTAGTATTCAGGGGAACACTGAAGCTTTCTTT.

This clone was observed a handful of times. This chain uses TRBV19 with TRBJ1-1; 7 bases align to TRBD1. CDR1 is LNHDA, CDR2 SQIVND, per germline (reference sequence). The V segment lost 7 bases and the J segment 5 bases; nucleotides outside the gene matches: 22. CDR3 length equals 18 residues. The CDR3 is CASTLSGGGRGRRTEAFF. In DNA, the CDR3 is TGTGCCAGTACCCTTTCCGGGGGTGGTAGGGGGCGGAGGACTGAAGCTTTCTTT.

The CDR3 sequence is CSVGQGHGQDTQYF. CDR3 nucleotide sequence: TGCAGCGTCGGACAGGGCCATGGTCAAGATACGCAGTATTTT. This rearrangement joins TRBV29-1 to TRBJ2-3, with 8 nucleotides matching TRBD1. The germline CDR1 and CDR2 sequences are SQVTM and ANQGSEA. This CDR3 comprises 14 residues. The ends lost 6 bases at V and 5 bases at J; junction bases unmatched: 10.

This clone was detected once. This CDR3 is CSVCWTGYSYEQYF. CDR3 bases: TGCAGCGTGTGCTGGACAGGATATTCCTACGAGCAGTACTTC. The rearrangement links TRBV29-1 to TRBJ2-7; 7 bases map to TRBD1. Germline-derived CDR1 and CDR2 are SQVTM and ANQGSEA. Losses at the gene ends were 6 bases for V and 1 base for J; bases not matched to a gene: 9. This CDR3 has 14 residues.

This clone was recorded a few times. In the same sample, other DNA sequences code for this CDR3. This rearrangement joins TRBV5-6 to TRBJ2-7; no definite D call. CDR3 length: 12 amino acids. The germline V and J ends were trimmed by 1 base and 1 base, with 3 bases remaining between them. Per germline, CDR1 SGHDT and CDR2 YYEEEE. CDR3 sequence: CASSLSSYEQYF. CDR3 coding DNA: TGTGCCAGCAGCTTGTCTTCCTACGAGCAGTACTTC.

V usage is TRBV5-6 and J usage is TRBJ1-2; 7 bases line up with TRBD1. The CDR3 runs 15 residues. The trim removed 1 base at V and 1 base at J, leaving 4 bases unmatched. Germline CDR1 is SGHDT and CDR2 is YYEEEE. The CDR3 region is CASSLSGQDNYGYTF. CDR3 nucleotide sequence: TGTGCCAGCAGCTTGTCTGGACAGGATAACTATGGCTACACCTTC.

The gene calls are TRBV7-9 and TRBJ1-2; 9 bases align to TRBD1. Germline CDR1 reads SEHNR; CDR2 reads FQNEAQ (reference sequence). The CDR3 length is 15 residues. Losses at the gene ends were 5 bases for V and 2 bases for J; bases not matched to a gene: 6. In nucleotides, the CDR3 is TGTGCCAGCAGCCATTCGGGACAGGGAAACTATGGCTACACCTTC. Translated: CASSHSGQGNYGYTF.

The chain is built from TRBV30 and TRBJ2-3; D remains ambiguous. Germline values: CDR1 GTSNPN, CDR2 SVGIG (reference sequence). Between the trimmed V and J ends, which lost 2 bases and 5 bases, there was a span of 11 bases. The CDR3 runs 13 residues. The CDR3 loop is CAWSILTGDTQYF. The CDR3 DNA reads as TGTGCCTGGAGTATCCTGACCGGAGATACGCAGTATTTT.

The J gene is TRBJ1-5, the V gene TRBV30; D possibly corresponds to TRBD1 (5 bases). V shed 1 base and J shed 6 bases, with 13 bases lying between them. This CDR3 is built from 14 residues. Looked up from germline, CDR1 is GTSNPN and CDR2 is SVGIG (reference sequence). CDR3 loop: CAWSGRGWGQPQHF. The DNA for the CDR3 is TGTGCCTGGAGTGGACGGGGCTGGGGTCAGCCCCAGCATTTT.

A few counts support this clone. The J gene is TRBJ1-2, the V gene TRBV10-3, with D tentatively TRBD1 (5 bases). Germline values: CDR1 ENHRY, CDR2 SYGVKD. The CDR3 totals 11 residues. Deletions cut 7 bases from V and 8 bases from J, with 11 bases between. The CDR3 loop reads CAITQGLGYTF. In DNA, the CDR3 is TGTGCCATCACGCAGGGTCTGGGCTACACCTTC.

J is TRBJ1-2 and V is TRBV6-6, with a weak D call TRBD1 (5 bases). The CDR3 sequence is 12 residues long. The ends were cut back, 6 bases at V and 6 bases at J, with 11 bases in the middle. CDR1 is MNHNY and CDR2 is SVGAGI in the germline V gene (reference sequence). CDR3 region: CASSLGGDGYTF. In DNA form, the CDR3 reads TGTGCCAGCAGCTTGGGGGGGGATGGCTACACCTTC.